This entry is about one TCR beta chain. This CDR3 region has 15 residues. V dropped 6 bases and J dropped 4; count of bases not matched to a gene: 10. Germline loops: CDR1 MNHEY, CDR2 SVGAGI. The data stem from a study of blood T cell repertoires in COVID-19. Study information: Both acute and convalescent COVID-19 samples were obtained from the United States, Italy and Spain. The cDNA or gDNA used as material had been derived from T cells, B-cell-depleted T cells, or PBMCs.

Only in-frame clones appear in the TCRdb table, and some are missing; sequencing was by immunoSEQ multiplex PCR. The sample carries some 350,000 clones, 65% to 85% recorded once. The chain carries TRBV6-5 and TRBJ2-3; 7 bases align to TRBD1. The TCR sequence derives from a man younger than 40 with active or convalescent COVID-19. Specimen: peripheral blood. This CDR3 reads CASSPRDRGADTQYF. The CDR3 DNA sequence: TGTGCCAGCAGCCCCCGGGACAGAGGGGCAGATACGCAGTATTTT.